Each of the 29 T cell receptor beta chains below was sequenced from the same sample in a study of monozygotic twins with inflammatory bowel disease. Using the 5' RACE reads, TCRdb records one entry per CDR3 protein without DNA. The sample totals approximately 210,000 distinct CDR3 sequences. Sequencing input: blood. These receptors originate from a human donor with ulcerative colitis or Crohn's disease, or a healthy co-twin of an affected twin (not recorded which).

This chain joins TRBV6-1 and TRBJ2-7; the D call from TCRdb, TRBD2, cannot be confirmed without DNA. This CDR3 is 16 amino acids long. Germline lookup yields CDR1 MNHNS and CDR2 SASEGT. CDR3 sequence reads: CASSEGLAGGYYEQYF.

The chain couples TRBV20-1 to TRBJ2-5; with no DNA, the TCRdb D assignment of TRBD2 cannot be verified. The CDR3 spans 13 residues. Germline V gene data show CDR1 as DFQATT and CDR2 as SNEGSKA (reference sequence). The CDR3 loop reads CSAREGIQETQYF.

V and J are TRBV6-1 and TRBJ2-5; the TCRdb D gene call, TRBD2, has no DNA to confirm it. Germline CDR1 MNHNS, CDR2 SASEGT. The length of the CDR3 is 14 residues. The CDR3 sequence: CASSFGTSWETQYF.

The rearrangement uses TRBV5-1 and TRBJ2-7; lacking DNA, the TRBD1 call made by TCRdb goes unchecked. This CDR3 contains 14 residues. CDR1 is SGHRS, CDR2 YFSETQ, per germline. The CDR3 loop reads CASSLTIQGNEQYF.

This CDR3 reads CASSLGDRGTEAFF. V and J are TRBV5-1 and TRBJ1-1; the TRBD1 assignment by TCRdb is unverifiable without DNA. The CDR3 loop spans 14 amino acids. Germline CDR1 is SGHRS and CDR2 is YFSETQ.

The genes are TRBV27 and TRBJ2-7; TCRdb indicates TRBD2, and absent DNA this call remains unverified. The CDR3 consists of 15 residues. The germline V gene has CDR1 MNHEY and CDR2 SMNVEV (reference sequence). The CDR3 sequence is CASSLGGGPFNEQYF.

V usage is TRBV12-3 or TRBV12-4 and J usage is TRBJ2-4; the TCRdb D gene call, TRBD2, has no DNA to confirm it. The CDR3 sequence is 15 residues long. This CDR3 is CASSLGLAGEHIQYF.

The V gene is TRBV28, the J gene TRBJ2-1; with no DNA, the TCRdb D assignment of TRBD1 cannot be verified. The germline V gene has CDR1 MDHEN and CDR2 SYDVKM. This CDR3 comprises 15 residues. Here the CDR3 reads CASSPTGKPNNEQFF.

The chain links TRBV28 to TRBJ1-2; TCRdb proposes TRBD1, but this gene call is untestable without DNA. This CDR3 comprises 13 residues. The germline V gene encodes CDR1 MDHEN and CDR2 SYDVKM. CDR3 protein: CASSLGGPYGYTF.

The CDR3 is CASSPVHSGANVLTF. This chain connects TRBV6-1 to TRBJ2-6. The germline gives CDR1 MNHNS, CDR2 SASEGT. There are 15 residues in the CDR3.

The chain combines TRBV5-1 with TRBJ2-6; the TRBD2 assignment by TCRdb is unverifiable without DNA. The CDR3 totals 19 residues. Germline V gene data show CDR1 as SGHRS and CDR2 as YFSETQ. CDR3 amino acids: CASSSGEYGLSSGANVLTF.

The rearrangement uses TRBV4-1 and TRBJ2-5; there is no DNA to check the TCRdb D call of TRBD2. Germline V gives CDR1 MGHRA, CDR2 YSYEKL. The CDR3 runs to 15 residues. CDR3 in amino acids: CASSYLAGEEETQYF.

The chain links TRBV18 to TRBJ1-1; the D gene TCRdb calls, TRBD1, cannot be checked with no DNA. The CDR3 runs 15 residues. CDR1 and CDR2 (germline): KGHSH, LQKENI. CDR3 sequence reads: CASSPGGRVNTEAFF.

The chain employs TRBV7-4 and TRBJ2-1; absent DNA, TCRdb's TRBD1 call cannot be checked. This CDR3 is 22 amino acids long. Germline assignment: CDR1 SGHVT and CDR2 SQSDAQ. Here the CDR3 reads CASSRPGTGGLAGLSSYNEQFF.

This sequence joins TRBV7-2 and TRBJ2-3. Germline V gene sequence: CDR1 SGHTA, CDR2 FQGNSA. This CDR3 has 14 residues. The CDR3: CASSNSGRTDTQYF.

The chain couples TRBV7-2 to TRBJ1-2; lacking DNA, the TRBD1 call made by TCRdb goes unchecked. Germline lookup yields CDR1 SGHTA and CDR2 FQGNSA. The CDR3 is made up of 16 amino acids. The CDR3 here is CASSSNRTGGTEGYTF.

The CDR3: CASSYIQTQYF. The rearrangement joins TRBV6-6 to TRBJ2-5. Germline V gene lookup returns CDR1 MNHNY and CDR2 SVGAGI (reference sequence). The CDR3 totals 11 residues.

The genes are TRBV6-5 and TRBJ2-1; checking the TCRdb D call of TRBD1 is not possible without DNA. CDR3 length: 14 residues. CDR1 MNHEY and CDR2 SVGAGI come from the germline V gene. The CDR3 sequence: CASSLDRGVDEQFF.

CDR3: CSARQGLVYGYTF. The V and J genes are TRBV29-1 and TRBJ1-2; the TCRdb call, TRBD1, lacks DNA for checking. Germline assignment: CDR1 SQVTM and CDR2 ANQGSEA. CDR3 size: 13 residues.

The chain links TRBV7-3 to TRBJ2-3; TCRdb lists TRBD1, though no DNA is available to test this call. This CDR3 spans 13 amino acids. Germline CDR1 is SGHTA and CDR2 is FQGTGA. Here the CDR3 reads CASSLGGIDTQYF.

The gene calls are TRBV20-1 and TRBJ1-1. CDR1 is DFQATT, CDR2 SNEGSKA, per germline (reference sequence). The CDR3 loop spans 16 amino acids. CDR3: CSALVPGGAHNTEAFF.

The rearrangement joins TRBV10-3 to TRBJ1-2; TCRdb lists TRBD1, though no DNA is available to test this call. Germline CDR1 and CDR2: ENHRY and SYGVKD. CDR3 size: 14 residues. The CDR3 spells CATSGSRDDYGYTF.

The V call is TRBV3-1, the J call TRBJ2-7; TCRdb outputs TRBD1, but without DNA this stays unchecked. From germline, CDR1 is LGHDT and CDR2 YNNKEL (reference sequence). The CDR3 extends over 16 amino acids. The CDR3 here is CASSQSLGTYSYEQYF.

The V call is TRBV25-1, the J call TRBJ1-6; no DNA is available, so the TRBD1 call from TCRdb remains unchecked. The CDR3 sequence is 14 residues long. Per germline, CDR1 MGHDK and CDR2 SYGVNS. CDR3 residues: CASSDGGVNSPLHF.

V gene TRBV29-1 combines with J gene TRBJ2-7; the D call of TRBD1 rests on TCRdb alone, since no DNA is present to check it. The CDR3 contains 12 residues. Germline CDR1 is SQVTM and CDR2 is ANQGSEA. The CDR3 sequence is CSAGQSVYEQYF.

V gene TRBV7-6 combines with J gene TRBJ1-3; as DNA is missing, the TRBD1 call by TCRdb cannot be tested. The CDR3 runs to 13 residues. The germline V gene encodes CDR1 SGHVS and CDR2 FNYEAQ. The CDR3 spells CASSPRHGNTIYF.

The chain is built from TRBV7-9 and TRBJ1-1; the D call from TCRdb, TRBD1, cannot be confirmed without DNA. The CDR3 consists of 16 residues. The germline CDR1 and CDR2 sequences are SEHNR and FQNEAQ (reference sequence). The chain's CDR3 is CASSLEGQGLNTEAFF.

V gene TRBV2 combines with J gene TRBJ2-1; TCRdb names TRBD2, which stays unverified in the absence of DNA. CDR3 length equals 17 residues. Germline V gene sequence: CDR1 SNHLY, CDR2 FYNNEI. The CDR3 reads CASSEFASGNSYNEQFF.

The chain employs TRBV24-1 and TRBJ2-1. CDR1 is KGHDR, CDR2 SFDVKD, per germline. The CDR3 extends over 12 amino acids. The CDR3 sequence: CATSDTYNEQFF.